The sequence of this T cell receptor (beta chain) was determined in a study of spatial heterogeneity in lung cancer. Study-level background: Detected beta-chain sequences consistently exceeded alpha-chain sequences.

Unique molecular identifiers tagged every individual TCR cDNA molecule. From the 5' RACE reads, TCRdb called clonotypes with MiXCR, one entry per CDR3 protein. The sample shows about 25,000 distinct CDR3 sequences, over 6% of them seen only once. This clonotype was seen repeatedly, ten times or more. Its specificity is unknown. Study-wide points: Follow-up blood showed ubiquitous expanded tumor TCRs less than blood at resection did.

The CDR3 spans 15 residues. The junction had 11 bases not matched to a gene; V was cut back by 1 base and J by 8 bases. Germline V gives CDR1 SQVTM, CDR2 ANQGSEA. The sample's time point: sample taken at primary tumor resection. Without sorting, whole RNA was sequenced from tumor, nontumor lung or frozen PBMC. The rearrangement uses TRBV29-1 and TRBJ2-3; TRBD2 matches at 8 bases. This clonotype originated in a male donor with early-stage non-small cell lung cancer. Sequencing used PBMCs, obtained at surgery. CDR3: CSVEGTPTSGTTQYF. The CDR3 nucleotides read TGCAGCGTTGAAGGGACACCAACTAGCGGTACTACGCAGTATTTT.